The T cell receptor (beta chain) described here comes from a study of blood T cell repertoires in COVID-19. Study in general: Acute and convalescent COVID-19 specimens originated in the United States, Italy and Spain.

CDR3 length: 14 residues. From germline, CDR1 is LGHDT and CDR2 YNNKEL (reference sequence). Between the trimmed V and J ends, which lost 4 bases and 5 bases, there was a span of 12 bases. TCRdb's copy holds only in-frame clones and misses some; the assay was immunoSEQ multiplex PCR. The sample lists 35,000 to 45,000 clones; approximately 85% were seen once. The sequence derives from a human donor in a cohort sampled during active COVID-19. The specimen was peripheral blood. This chain uses TRBV3-1 (or the pseudogene TRBV3-2) with TRBJ2-1, with D maybe TRBD2 (6 bases). CDR3 coding DNA: TGTGCCAGCAGCCCCCGCGGACTACACAATGAGCAGTTCTTC. It specifies CASSPRGLHNEQFF.